The 25 T cell receptor beta chains reported below all come from one sample, sequenced in a study of cytomegalovirus exposure and HLA in healthy donors. Clones were read by immunoSEQ multiplex PCR, and TCRdb kept only the in-frame ones, dropping some. This table holds tens of thousands of clones, more than 85% found once. Sequenced: PBMCs. The origin of the receptors is a man between 18 and 29 years old in good health and CMV-seronegative.

CDR3 loop: CASSLDYVADEQYF. DNA of the CDR3: TGCGCCAGCAGCTTGGACTACGTTGCGGACGAGCAGTACTTC. V and J are TRBV5-1 and TRBJ2-7; no definite D call. V lost 0 bases to trimming and J lost 5 bases, with 12 bases between them. In germline, CDR1 is SGHRS, CDR2 YFSETQ. The length of the CDR3 is 14 residues. Full variable domain (remainder filled in from reference TRBV5-1 and TRBJ2-7): KAGVTQTPRYLIKTRGQQVTLSCSPISGHRSVSWYQQTPGQGLQFLFEYFSETQRNKGNFPGRFSGRQFSNSRSEMNVSTLELGDSALYLCASSLDYVADEQYFGPGTRLTVT.

The chain carries TRBV27 and TRBJ2-1; tentative D call: TRBD2 (6 bases). This CDR3 is 12 amino acids long. V was cut by 3 bases and J by 7 bases, with 7 bases left in between. Germline loops: CDR1 MNHEY, CDR2 SMNVEV (reference sequence). The CDR3 nucleotides read TGTGCCAGCAGTTTCGGAGGGAATGAGCAGTTCTTC. Translating it yields CASSFGGNEQFF.

V gene TRBV7-3 combines with J gene TRBJ2-2; a weak D match, TRBD2 (5 bases). In germline, CDR1 is SGHTA, CDR2 FQGTGA. V lost 2 bases, J lost 4 bases, and 11 bases lay in between. CDR3 length equals 15 residues. CDR3 sequence: CASSLGLAGTGELFF. In DNA, the CDR3 is TGTGCCAGCAGCTTAGGGCTAGCTGGCACCGGGGAGCTGTTTTTT.

The genes are TRBV27 and TRBJ2-6; D unresolved. The CDR3 is 15 residues long. V shed 3 bases and J shed 4 bases, with 10 bases lying between them. Germline V gene lookup returns CDR1 MNHEY and CDR2 SMNVEV (reference sequence). CDR3 coding DNA: TGTGCCAGCAGTTTGAAAAGTAGCGGGGCCAACGTCCTGACTTTC. Translation: CASSLKSSGANVLTF.

This clone was seen just once. The chain employs TRBV6-5 and TRBJ1-1, with D unresolved. The germline V and J ends were trimmed by 4 bases and 4 bases, with 19 bases remaining between them. The V gene's germline CDR1 is MNHEY and CDR2 SVGAGI. The CDR3 totals 16 residues. CDR3 sequence: CASSFLISTLPTEAFF. DNA for the CDR3: TGTGCCAGCAGTTTCCTCATCTCGACATTGCCCACTGAAGCTTTCTTT.

This chain uses TRBV6-5 with TRBJ2-7; no definite D call. V was pared by 0 bases and J by 5 bases, with 11 bases between. Germline V lookup: CDR1 MNHEY, CDR2 SVGAGI. This CDR3 is 14 amino acids long. The CDR3 DNA is TGTGCCAGCAGTTACTCGAGAGGTTGGGACGAGCAGTACTTC. Translating gives CASSYSRGWDEQYF.

The chain joins TRBV21-1 to TRBJ2-3; TRBD2 was called by the table and not checked on the DNA. TRBV21-1 is annotated as a pseudogene. The CDR3 sequence is 16 residues long. The CDR3 DNA follows: TGTGCCAGCAGCAAAGAACAGGAGGGCGAGGAAGATACGCAGTATTTT. Its protein is CASSKEQEGEEDTQYF.

The chain links TRBV11-2 to TRBJ1-1; D is undetermined. This CDR3 is 14 amino acids long. Trimming left V 2 bases short and J 1 base short, with 8 bases between. Per germline, CDR1 SGHAT and CDR2 FQNNGV. This CDR3 reads CASSLYSRNTEAFF. The CDR3 DNA is TGTGCCAGCAGCTTATATTCCAGGAACACTGAAGCTTTCTTT.

The chain employs TRBV6-1 and TRBJ1-1, with D perhaps TRBD1 (6 bases). CDR1 and CDR2 (germline): MNHNS, SASEGT. Trimming pared 4 bases from V and 6 bases from J, leaving 15 bases between. The CDR3 is 14 residues long. The CDR3 loop is CASSAGGRRSEAFF. The CDR3 bases are TGTGCCAGCAGTGCGGGGGGGCGCCGATCTGAAGCTTTCTTT.

The chain has TRBV10-3 and TRBJ2-5; D may be TRBD2 (5 bases). The CDR3 has 14 amino acids. V shed 4 bases and J shed 5 bases, with 14 bases lying between them. CDR1 and CDR2 from the germline V gene are ENHRY and SYGVKD. The CDR3 bases are TGTGCCATCAGTGCCAGACCGGGGTTCGAGACCCAGTACTTC. Amino acids: CAISARPGFETQYF.

This clone showed up just once. The V call is TRBV15, the J call TRBJ1-3; D unclear. There are 16 residues in the CDR3. The ends were cut back, 0 bases at V and 2 bases at J, with 11 bases in the middle. The germline gives CDR1 LNHNV, CDR2 YYDKDF (reference sequence). The CDR3 DNA is TGTGCCACCAGCAGAGATCCGTCGCCTACTGGAAACACCATATATTTT. Its translation: CATSRDPSPTGNTIYF.

The rearrangement links TRBV6-5 to TRBJ2-5; 9 bases match TRBD2. This CDR3 is built from 15 residues. Unmatched junction bases numbered 5, after V lost 4 bases and J lost 2 bases. Germline V gene data show CDR1 as MNHEY and CDR2 as SVGAGI. The CDR3 DNA reads TGTGCCAGCAGTTCTGCCCTAGCGGGGCAAGAGACCCAGTACTTC. It specifies CASSSALAGQETQYF.

This chain uses TRBV5-1 with TRBJ2-3, with D possibly TRBD1 on 6 matching bases. V shed 8 bases and J shed 0 bases, with 16 bases lying between them. This CDR3 spans 15 amino acids. Per germline, CDR1 SGHRS and CDR2 YFSETQ. The CDR3 region is CASSKGQTSTDTQYF. CDR3 nucleotides: TGCGCCAGTTCGAAGGGACAAACTAGCACAGATACGCAGTATTTT.

The DNA of the CDR3 is TGTGCCAGCAGCTTAGGGTGGCAGAATGAGCAGTTCTTC. Translated, it gives CASSLGWQNEQFF. V gene TRBV11-2 combines with J gene TRBJ2-1; D unresolved. Trimming stripped 1 base from V and 7 bases from J, with 8 bases between. The length of the CDR3 is 13 residues. Germline CDR1 reads SGHAT; CDR2 reads FQNNGV.

The V and J genes are TRBV5-1 and TRBJ2-7, with D possibly TRBD1 on 6 matching bases. Trimming removed 0 bases from V and 5 bases from J, with 6 bases in between. The CDR3 is 12 amino acids. CDR1 SGHRS and CDR2 YFSETQ come from the germline V gene. The CDR3 region has the DNA TGCGCCAGCAGCTTGGACAGGGACGAGCAGTACTTC. Translating it yields CASSLDRDEQYF. Together with reference TRBV5-1 and TRBJ2-7, the CDR3 gives the full variable domain: KAGVTQTPRYLIKTRGQQVTLSCSPISGHRSVSWYQQTPGQGLQFLFEYFSETQRNKGNFPGRFSGRQFSNSRSEMNVSTLELGDSALYLCASSLDRDEQYFGPGTRLTVT.

A word on this clone: The junction and the germline gene differ at one end; a read error may be behind it. The chain links TRBV7-7 to TRBJ1-6; D call uncertain. The germline gives CDR1 SSHAT, CDR2 FNYEAQ (reference sequence). The CDR3 has 13 amino acids. CDR3 in amino acids: CASSLQAGSPLHF. As DNA, the CDR3 is TGTGCTAGCAGCTTACAAGCGGGTTCACCCCTCCACTTT.

V gene TRBV27 combines with J gene TRBJ2-1; tentative D call: TRBD1 (6 bases). This CDR3 region has 13 residues. Germline V gene sequence: CDR1 MNHEY, CDR2 SMNVEV (reference sequence). Trimming shortened V by 8 bases and J by 3 bases, and 11 bases separated the two germline ends. CDR3 DNA: TGTGCCAGCCGGGACACAAACTACAATGAGCAGTTCTTC. This codes for CASRDTNYNEQFF.

V usage is TRBV6-5 and J usage is TRBJ1-1; 7 bases align to TRBD1. The trim removed 4 bases at V and 7 bases at J, leaving 12 bases unmatched. Germline-derived CDR1 and CDR2 are MNHEY and SVGAGI. This CDR3 comprises 15 residues. The DNA for the CDR3 is TGTGCCAGCAGTTGGGTAGGGGGCCTCCCCCTTGAAGCTTTCTTT. Protein product: CASSWVGGLPLEAFF.

The CDR3: CASMGGVGNTIYF. As DNA, the CDR3 is TGTGCCAGCATGGGAGGGGTGGGAAACACCATATATTTT. The rearrangement uses TRBV6-1 and TRBJ1-3, with a tentative D call TRBD1 (5 bases). The CDR3 has 13 residues. V lost 7 bases, J lost 4 bases, and 11 bases lay in between. From germline, CDR1 is MNHNS and CDR2 SASEGT.

The V and J genes are TRBV2 and TRBJ1-1; D possibly corresponds to TRBD1 (5 bases). V lost 4 bases and J lost 8, with 5 bases in between. This CDR3 has 10 residues. CDR1 SNHLY and CDR2 FYNNEI come from the germline V gene. The CDR3 coding sequence is TGTGCCAGCAGTGCAGGGGAAGCTTTCTTT. Encoded protein: CASSAGEAFF.

The rearrangement links TRBV2 to TRBJ1-6; TRBD1 agrees at 7 bases. The CDR3 covers 15 residues. Per the germline V gene, CDR1 is SNHLY and CDR2 is FYNNEI. Trimming at V came to 5 bases and at J to 10 bases, leaving 11 bases not matched to a gene. CDR3 DNA: TGTGCCAGCAGTACACAGGGGAAGGAGCAATCACCCCTCCACTTT. Amino acids: CASSTQGKEQSPLHF. The variable domain in full, with the rest retrieved from reference TRBV2 and TRBJ1-6, is EPEVTQTPSHQVTQMGQEVILRCVPISNHLYFYWYRQILGQKVEFLVSFYNNEISEKSEIFDDQFSVERPDGSNFTLKIRSTKLEDSAMYFCASSTQGKEQSPLHFGNGTRLTVT.

The V and J genes are TRBV29-1 and TRBJ2-1, with D possibly TRBD1 on 5 matching bases. CDR3 length: 12 residues. Germline V gene lookup returns CDR1 SQVTM and CDR2 ANQGSEA. The germline V and J ends were trimmed by 7 bases and 4 bases, with 11 bases remaining between them. CDR3 in amino acids: CSAGDSYNEQFF. CDR3 nucleotide sequence: TGCAGCGCCGGAGACAGTTACAATGAGCAGTTCTTC.

This chain uses TRBV5-1 with TRBJ2-5; TRBD2 might be the D (6 bases). The germline V gene has CDR1 SGHRS and CDR2 YFSETQ. Trimming removed 3 bases from V and 2 bases from J, with 11 bases in between. This CDR3 contains 14 residues. The CDR3 DNA reads as TGCGCCAGCAGCTGGGGACTGCCGCAAGAGACCCAGTACTTC. This sequence encodes CASSWGLPQETQYF.

V gene TRBV29-1 combines with J gene TRBJ2-7; 9 bases align to TRBD1. With V trimmed by 4 bases and J by 2 bases, 9 bases remained unmatched. From germline, CDR1 is SQVTM and CDR2 ANQGSEA. The CDR3 contains 15 residues. The CDR3 reads CSVASGTGSTYEQYF. The CDR3 bases are TGCAGCGTTGCGTCCGGGACAGGGTCAACCTACGAGCAGTACTTC.

The chain carries TRBV11-3 and TRBJ2-3; D gene unclear. Trimming shortened V by 5 bases and J by 2 bases, and 8 bases separated the two germline ends. This CDR3 has 13 amino acids. Germline V CDR1 and CDR2: SGHNT, YENEEA. CDR3 coding DNA: TGTGCCAGCAGCATTAGTGTCACAGATACGCAGTATTTT. Its translation is CASSISVTDTQYF.